A single sample is the source of the 20 T cell receptor beta chains below, sequenced in a study of CD8 T cells in Susac syndrome. The RNA input was roughly 0.5 to 1 ug, and it was reverse transcribed with random hexamers. TCRdb reprocessed the immunoSEQ multiplex PCR reads with MiXCR, giving one entry per CDR3 protein. The sample consists of roughly 150,000 distinct CDR3 sequences, around 93% of them appearing once. Sequencing input: CD8+ T cells from PBMCs. Receptor source: a human donor with Susac syndrome.

This sequence joins TRBV25-1 and TRBJ1-5; D is undetermined. Trimming pared 3 bases from V and 9 bases from J, leaving 12 bases between. CDR3 length equals 13 residues. Germline CDR1 is MGHDK and CDR2 is SYGVNS. The CDR3 DNA reads TGTGCCAGCAGTGATGTTGGTGGAGGGCCCCAGCATTTT. As protein: CASSDVGGGPQHF.

The rearrangement joins TRBV7-2 to TRBJ2-1, with D possibly being TRBD1 (6 bases). CDR1 is SGHTA, CDR2 FQGNSA, per germline. The CDR3 runs to 14 residues. Trimming left V 5 bases short and J 8 bases short, with 16 bases between. The CDR3 DNA sequence: TGTGCCAGCAGCCGCCTCACAGGGTTCGATGAGCAGTTCTTC. This sequence encodes CASSRLTGFDEQFF. The full variable domain, rest sourced from reference TRBV7-2 and TRBJ2-1, is GAGVSQSPSNKVTEKGKDVELRCDPISGHTALYWYRQSLGQGLEFLIYFQGNSAPDKSGLPSDRFSAERTGGSVSTLTIQRTQQEDSAVYLCASSRLTGFDEQFFGPGTRLTVL.

The rearrangement joins TRBV6-6 to TRBJ2-2, with 9 bases lining up with TRBD1. CDR1 is MNHNY and CDR2 is SVGAGI in the germline V gene (reference sequence). CDR3 length: 15 residues. J gave up 3 bases and V 5 bases, and 4 bases lay outside the gene matches. The chain's CDR3 is CASSHRDRDTGELFF. The CDR3 DNA sequence: TGTGCCAGCAGTCACCGGGACAGGGACACCGGGGAGCTGTTTTTT.

This chain connects TRBV27 to TRBJ2-6; D call uncertain. Germline V gene sequence: CDR1 MNHEY, CDR2 SMNVEV (reference sequence). The CDR3 extends over 14 amino acids. Between the trimmed V and J ends, which lost 5 bases and 0 bases, there was a span of 5 bases. CDR3 in amino acids: CASSLNSGANVLTF. The CDR3 bases are TGTGCCAGCAGTCTCAACTCTGGGGCCAACGTCCTGACTTTC.

This clonotype was detected only once. This chain connects TRBV6-5 to TRBJ2-7, with D hard to call. The germline CDR1 and CDR2 sequences are MNHEY and SVGAGI. CDR3 size: 15 residues. V was shortened by 0 bases and J by 2 bases, with 11 bases between the two germline ends. CDR3 DNA: TGTGCCAGCAGTTACTCAGGGTGGCGGCCCTACGAGCAGTACTTC. Amino acids: CASSYSGWRPYEQYF.

The V gene is TRBV27, the J gene TRBJ1-2, with 9 bases matching TRBD1. The CDR3 is 13 amino acids. Germline CDR1 is MNHEY and CDR2 is SMNVEV (reference sequence). Losses at the gene ends were 5 bases for V and 7 bases for J; bases not matched to a gene: 5. The CDR3 DNA reads as TGTGCCAGCAGTCGTTGGGACAGGGTTGGCTACACCTTC. This sequence encodes CASSRWDRVGYTF.

The chain couples TRBV12-3 or TRBV12-4 to TRBJ1-2; weak D call: TRBD1 (5 bases). The CDR3 has 14 amino acids. V gave up 1 base and J gave up 4 bases, with 10 bases separating them. The DNA for the CDR3 is TGTGCCAGCAGTTTAGGGGACGGACCCTATGGCTACACCTTC. This sequence encodes CASSLGDGPYGYTF.

This clonotype was counted ten times or more. This chain uses TRBV6-1 with TRBJ2-5; D is tentatively TRBD1 or TRBD2 (5 bases each). Trimming stripped 5 bases from V and 5 bases from J, with 12 bases between. The germline gives CDR1 MNHNS, CDR2 SASEGT. The CDR3 runs 13 residues. As DNA, the CDR3 is TGTGCCAGCAGTCCCACTAGGGGCGAGACCCAGTACTTC. It translates to CASSPTRGETQYF.

The chain uses TRBV15 and TRBJ1-1; TRBD1 matches at 10 bases. The germline CDR1 and CDR2 sequences are LNHNV and YYDKDF (reference sequence). With V trimmed by 7 bases and J by 1 base, 12 bases remained unmatched. The CDR3 sequence is 17 residues long. CDR3 nucleotides: TGTGCCACCATGGGACAGGGGCGGAACCTATGGAACACTGAAGCTTTCTTT. Translation: CATMGQGRNLWNTEAFF.

This chain joins TRBV29-1 and TRBJ2-1; 7 bases line up with TRBD2. Germline loops: CDR1 SQVTM, CDR2 ANQGSEA. The CDR3 sequence is 16 residues long. V shed 4 bases and J 0 bases; nucleotides not matched to a gene: 9. The CDR3 sequence: CSVGPSGESSYNEQFF. In DNA, the CDR3 is TGCAGCGTTGGGCCCAGCGGGGAATCCTCCTACAATGAGCAGTTCTTC.

The chain combines TRBV12-3 or TRBV12-4 with TRBJ1-2, with D possibly being TRBD1 (5 bases). The CDR3 extends over 13 amino acids. Trimming cost V 10 bases and J 6 bases, with 18 bases left between them. The CDR3 coding sequence is TGTGCCACCCCCCGGGGGGACGGGCATGGCTACACCTTC. Encoded protein: CATPRGDGHGYTF.

This clonotype came up a few times. The chain uses TRBV30 and TRBJ2-7; D is undetermined. From germline, CDR1 is GTSNPN and CDR2 SVGIG (reference sequence). The germline V and J ends were trimmed by 0 bases and 3 bases, with 6 bases remaining between them. The CDR3 is made up of 12 amino acids. The CDR3 DNA is TGTGCCTGGAGTGTCGTCTACTACGAGCAGTACTTC. Its protein is CAWSVVYYEQYF.

This clonotype was found once. The chain couples TRBV5-1 to TRBJ2-1; 10 bases fit TRBD2. The CDR3 covers 14 residues. V shed 4 bases and J 9 bases; nucleotides not matched to a gene: 7. Germline V CDR1 and CDR2: SGHRS, YFSETQ. CDR3 amino acids: CASSALAGAVEQFF. Here the CDR3 DNA reads TGCGCCAGCAGCGCTCTAGCGGGAGCTGTTGAGCAGTTCTTC. The full variable domain, its missing parts supplied by reference TRBV5-1 and TRBJ2-1, is KAGVTQTPRYLIKTRGQQVTLSCSPISGHRSVSWYQQTPGQGLQFLFEYFSETQRNKGNFPGRFSGRQFSNSRSEMNVSTLELGDSALYLCASSALAGAVEQFFGPGTRLTVL.

The chain has TRBV7-9 and TRBJ2-1; D possibly uses TRBD1 or TRBD2 (5 bases each). The CDR3 covers 15 residues. CDR1 SEHNR and CDR2 FQNEAQ come from the germline V gene (reference sequence). Trimming cost V 7 bases and J 1 base, with 14 bases left between them. The CDR3 here is CASIPSGRSYNEQFF. The CDR3 region has the DNA TGTGCCAGCATCCCCTCGGGACGGTCCTACAATGAGCAGTTCTTC. Drawing the rest from reference TRBV7-9 and TRBJ2-1, the complete variable domain is DTGVSQNPRHKITKRGQNVTFRCDPISEHNRLYWYRQTLGQGPEFLTYFQNEAQLEKSRLLSDRFSAERPKGSFSTLEIQRTEQGDSAMYLCASIPSGRSYNEQFFGPGTRLTVL.

The chain carries TRBV15 and TRBJ2-7; D is possibly TRBD2 (6 bases). The V gene's germline CDR1 is LNHNV and CDR2 YYDKDF (reference sequence). This CDR3 contains 16 residues. Trimming took off 5 bases at V and 0 bases at J, with 17 bases between the two ends. The CDR3 here is CATSPSGGTISYEQYF. Written as DNA, the CDR3 is TGTGCCACCAGCCCGAGTGGCGGGACCATCTCCTACGAGCAGTACTTC. The full variable domain, in which reference TRBV15 and TRBJ2-7 provide the parts outside the CDR3, is DAMVIQNPRYQVTQFGKPVTLSCSQTLNHNVMYWYQQKSSQAPKLLFHYYDKDFNNEADTPDNFQSRRPNTSFCFLDIRSPGLGDTAMYLCATSPSGGTISYEQYFGPGTRLTVT.

The sample holds a few counts of this clonotype. The rearrangement joins TRBV27 to TRBJ2-1; a weak D match, TRBD1 (6 bases). The CDR3 has 13 residues. Germline V gene data show CDR1 as MNHEY and CDR2 as SMNVEV (reference sequence). Trimming pared 3 bases from V and 5 bases from J, leaving 8 bases between. In DNA form, the CDR3 reads TGTGCCAGCAGTTTTGGACAGAACAATGAGCAGTTCTTC. This codes for CASSFGQNNEQFF.

Only one count was recorded for this clonotype. V and J are TRBV7-9 and TRBJ2-7; TRBD1 agrees at 9 bases. J was trimmed by 3 bases and V by 4 bases; bases with no gene match: 7. CDR3 length equals 15 residues. Germline assignment: CDR1 SEHNR and CDR2 FQNEAQ (reference sequence). The CDR3 spells CASSYPGQGYYEQYF. In nucleotides, the CDR3 is TGTGCCAGCAGCTACCCGGGACAGGGTTACTACGAGCAGTACTTC.

The chain has TRBV25-1 and TRBJ2-7; 9 bases agree with TRBD2. The CDR3 covers 16 residues. CDR1 and CDR2 from the germline V gene are MGHDK and SYGVNS. The ends lost 1 base at V and 5 bases at J; junction bases unmatched: 9. The CDR3 bases are TGTGCCAGCAGTGAATCTCTAGCGGGATTTTTAAACGAGCAGTACTTC. Residues: CASSESLAGFLNEQYF.

The chain links TRBV20-1 to TRBJ2-1; maybe TRBD2 (6 bases). Germline CDR1 and CDR2: DFQATT and SNEGSKA (reference sequence). The germline V and J ends were trimmed by 2 bases and 0 bases, with 14 bases remaining between them. There are 16 residues in the CDR3. Here the CDR3 reads CSARPSSSVSYNEQFF. CDR3 sequence (DNA): TGCAGTGCTAGACCGTCGTCTAGCGTCTCCTACAATGAGCAGTTCTTC.

The chain has TRBV20-1 and TRBJ2-5, with 8 bases fitting TRBD2. Germline values: CDR1 DFQATT, CDR2 SNEGSKA (reference sequence). This CDR3 comprises 14 residues. The J segment lost 5 bases and the V segment lost 0 bases, leaving 5 bases of the junction unmatched. Here the CDR3 DNA reads TGCAGTGCTAGAGATCGGGGGGGGAGGGAGACCCAGTACTTC. Translating gives CSARDRGGRETQYF.